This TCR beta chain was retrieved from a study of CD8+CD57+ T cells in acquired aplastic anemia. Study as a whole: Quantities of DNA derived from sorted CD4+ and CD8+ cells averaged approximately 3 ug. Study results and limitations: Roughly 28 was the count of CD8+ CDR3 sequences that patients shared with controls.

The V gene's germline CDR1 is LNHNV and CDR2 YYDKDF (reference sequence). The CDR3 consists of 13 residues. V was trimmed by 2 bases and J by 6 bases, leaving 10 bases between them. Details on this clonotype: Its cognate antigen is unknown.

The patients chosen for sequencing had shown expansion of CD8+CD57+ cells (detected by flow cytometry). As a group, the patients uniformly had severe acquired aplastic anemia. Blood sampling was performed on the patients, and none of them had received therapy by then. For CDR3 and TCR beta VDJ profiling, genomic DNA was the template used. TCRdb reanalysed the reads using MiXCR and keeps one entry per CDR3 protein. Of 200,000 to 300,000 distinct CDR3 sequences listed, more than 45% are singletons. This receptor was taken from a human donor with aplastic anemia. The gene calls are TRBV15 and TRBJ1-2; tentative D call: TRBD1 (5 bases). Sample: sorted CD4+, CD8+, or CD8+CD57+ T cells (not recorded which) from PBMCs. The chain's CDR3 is CATSRRDVNGYTF. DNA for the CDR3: TGTGCCACCAGCAGACGGGACGTGAATGGCTACACCTTC. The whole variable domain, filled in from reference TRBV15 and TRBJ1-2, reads DAMVIQNPRYQVTQFGKPVTLSCSQTLNHNVMYWYQQKSSQAPKLLFHYYDKDFNNEADTPDNFQSRRPNTSFCFLDIRSPGLGDTAMYLCATSRRDVNGYTFGSGTRLTVV.